Below, one TCR beta chain is given with its context. Sequencing used cDNA as its template, made by extracting RNA and reverse transcribing it. Libraries were prepared by immunoSEQ multiplex PCR; TCRdb keeps only in-frame clonotypes and omits some of them. Among some 99,000 clones listed, about 64% were seen once. Treatment given: oral pan-JAK inhibitor, 5-10 mg twice daily. Peripheral blood, together with lesional scalp punch biopsies, was collected from alopecia areata patients. The CDR3 loop spans 13 amino acids. V shed 1 base and J shed 7 bases, with 10 bases lying between them. Germline-derived CDR1 and CDR2 are SGHTA and FQGNSA. This specimen belongs to a study of CD8+ T cells in alopecia areata.

The chain recombines TRBV7-2 with TRBJ1-1; tentatively, D is TRBD1 (5 bases). The source was CD8+ T cells sorted from blood, collected at week 4, from a patient treated with tofacitinib. The receptor was derived from a human donor with alopecia areata. This CDR3 reads CASSLGGDYEAFF. For the CDR3, the DNA is TGTGCCAGCAGCTTAGGTGGGGACTATGAAGCTTTCTTT.